These 28 T cell receptor beta chains came from one sample sequenced in a study of CD8 T cells in ankylosing spondylitis. TCRdb used MiXCR to reprocess the 5' RACE reads, holding one entry per CDR3 protein. The data show about 360,000 distinct CDR3 sequences, 20% to 25% seen once. The sequencing input was blood, either unsorted or a sorted T cell fraction (not recorded which). These receptors all come from a male donor with ankylosing spondylitis or in good health (not recorded which).

This clonotype was recorded a few times. The rearrangement links TRBV12-3 or TRBV12-4 to TRBJ2-3; 12 bases agree with TRBD2. The V segment lost 3 bases and the J segment 5 bases; nucleotides outside the gene matches: 3. The CDR3 runs to 15 residues. The CDR3 sequence is CASSFASGGGDTQYF. DNA for the CDR3: TGTGCCAGCAGTTTCGCTAGCGGGGGGGGAGATACGCAGTATTTT.

The chain has TRBV6-5 and TRBJ1-2; weak D call: TRBD1 (5 bases). The CDR3 totals 14 residues. The V and J ends lost 2 bases and 6 bases respectively, with 13 bases between them. Germline V lookup: CDR1 MNHEY, CDR2 SVGAGI. The CDR3 DNA follows: TGTGCCAGCAGTTACGGGGGAGGAGGGGATGGCTACACCTTC. It specifies CASSYGGGGDGYTF.

The chain employs TRBV2 and TRBJ2-7; a possible D gene is TRBD1 (5 bases). The germline CDR1 and CDR2 sequences are SNHLY and FYNNEI. Trimming took off 10 bases at V and 2 bases at J, with 15 bases between the two ends. This CDR3 spans 13 amino acids. The CDR3 coding sequence is TGTGCCACCACCGCGATGGACACCTACGAGCAGTACTTC. Protein: CATTAMDTYEQYF. Based on the CDR3 plus reference TRBV2 and TRBJ2-7, the full variable domain is EPEVTQTPSHQVTQMGQEVILRCVPISNHLYFYWYRQILGQKVEFLVSFYNNEISEKSEIFDDQFSVERPDGSNFTLKIRSTKLEDSAMYFCATTAMDTYEQYFGPGTRLTVT.

V usage is TRBV12-3 or TRBV12-4 and J usage is TRBJ2-4; D may be TRBD1 (5 bases). With 5 bases removed from V and 0 bases from J, the gap between germline ends came to 14 bases. The CDR3 has 16 amino acids. DNA of the CDR3: TGTGCCAGCAGTCCCCCCTTAGGGGAAGCCAAAAACATTCAGTACTTC. It is translated as CASSPPLGEAKNIQYF.

The chain couples TRBV29-1 to TRBJ2-7; the match to TRBD2 covers 10 bases. Germline trimming cut 4 bases from V and 6 bases from J; bases unmatched to any gene: 6. This CDR3 spans 13 amino acids. Looked up from germline, CDR1 is SQVTM and CDR2 is ANQGSEA. CDR3 residues: CSVASGGHSEQYF. CDR3 coding DNA: TGCAGCGTTGCTAGCGGGGGTCACAGCGAGCAGTACTTC.

This clonotype was counted ten times or more. The chain couples TRBV10-2 to TRBJ2-1; either TRBD1 or TRBD2 may fit D (5 bases each). CDR1 is WSHSY, CDR2 SAAADI, per germline. Trimming removed 0 bases from V and 6 bases from J, with 15 bases in between. CDR3 length: 16 residues. The CDR3 DNA is TGCGCCAGCAGTGAGTCCGTGAGGGGCCTCGCCAATGAGCAGTTCTTC. Encoded protein: CASSESVRGLANEQFF.

Many counts were recorded for this clonotype. The chain is built from TRBV25-1 and TRBJ2-1; a possible D gene is TRBD1 (6 bases). Germline lookup yields CDR1 MGHDK and CDR2 SYGVNS. This CDR3 comprises 12 residues. Trimming cost V 5 bases and J 7 bases, with 9 bases left between them. The CDR3 DNA reads TGTGCCAGCAGTCCCGGACAGAATGAGCAGTTCTTC. Protein: CASSPGQNEQFF.

The V and J genes are TRBV4-1 and TRBJ2-5; D is uncertain. Germline CDR1 and CDR2: MGHRA and YSYEKL. CDR3 size: 12 residues. V was trimmed by 8 bases and J by 7 bases, leaving 14 bases between them. This CDR3 reads CASFDGLRTQYF. The CDR3 nucleotides read TGCGCCAGCTTTGATGGGCTAAGGACCCAGTACTTC.

This clonotype was detected a few times. This rearrangement joins TRBV5-5 to TRBJ2-7, with TRBD1 matching 8 bases. This CDR3 is 14 amino acids long. Germline V gene sequence: CDR1 SGHKS, CDR2 YYEKEE (reference sequence). Trimming at V came to 0 bases and at J to 6 bases, leaving 5 bases not matched to a gene. CDR3 sequence: CASSLAGGFVEQYF. CDR3 sequence (DNA): TGTGCCAGCAGCTTGGCAGGGGGCTTCGTCGAGCAGTACTTC. Full variable domain (rest looked up from reference TRBV5-5 and TRBJ2-7): DAGVTQSPTHLIKTRGQQVTLRCSPISGHKSVSWYQQVLGQGPQFIFQYYEKEERGRGNFPDRFSARQFPNYSSELNVNALLLGDSALYLCASSLAGGFVEQYFGPGTRLTVT.

This clonotype was observed at least ten times. The gene calls are TRBV12-3 or TRBV12-4 and TRBJ1-1; unclear D gene. V shed 5 bases and J shed 1 base, with 8 bases lying between them. This CDR3 is 13 amino acids long. CDR3: CASSPDGNTEAFF. In nucleotides, the CDR3 is TGTGCCAGCAGTCCTGACGGGAACACTGAAGCTTTCTTT.

The chain combines TRBV15 with TRBJ2-5, with TRBD2 matching 7 bases. This CDR3 is 15 amino acids long. In germline, CDR1 is LNHNV, CDR2 YYDKDF (reference sequence). V lost 0 bases and J lost 2; bases outside the gene matches: 3. CDR3 region: CATSRDRGLQETQYF. In nucleotides, the CDR3 is TGTGCCACCAGCAGAGATCGGGGACTACAAGAGACCCAGTACTTC. The variable domain in full, completed from reference TRBV15 and TRBJ2-5, reads DAMVIQNPRYQVTQFGKPVTLSCSQTLNHNVMYWYQQKSSQAPKLLFHYYDKDFNNEADTPDNFQSRRPNTSFCFLDIRSPGLGDTAMYLCATSRDRGLQETQYFGPGTRLLVL.

The rearrangement joins TRBV24-1 to TRBJ2-3; D not resolved. The germline gives CDR1 KGHDR, CDR2 SFDVKD. V was cut by 0 bases and J by 10 bases, with 10 bases left in between. The CDR3 runs to 13 residues. The CDR3, as DNA: TGTGCCACCAGTGATTTGCGCGAAGGTGCGCAGTATTTT. Translating it yields CATSDLREGAQYF.

This clonotype has at least ten counts. This chain connects TRBV4-2 to TRBJ1-1, with D unresolved. Germline V CDR1 and CDR2: LGHNA, YNFKEQ. CDR3 size: 13 residues. The ends were cut back, 1 base at V and 1 base at J, with 4 bases in the middle. CDR3 nucleotide sequence: TGTGCCAGCAGCCAAGGGGAGAACACTGAAGCTTTCTTT. This gives the protein CASSQGENTEAFF.

This clonotype has a handful of counts. The chain couples TRBV20-1 to TRBJ2-3; D is unresolved. Deletions cut 2 bases from V and 0 bases from J, with 12 bases between. Germline V gene lookup returns CDR1 DFQATT and CDR2 SNEGSKA (reference sequence). The CDR3 is made up of 15 amino acids. CDR3 in amino acids: CSARRPLESTDTQYF. The CDR3, as DNA: TGCAGTGCTAGACGCCCGCTAGAGAGCACAGATACGCAGTATTTT.

Only a few counts were recorded for this clonotype. This chain uses TRBV30 with TRBJ1-6; D is unresolved. V was shortened by 4 bases and J by 14 bases, with 12 bases between the two germline ends. The CDR3 spans 11 residues. CDR1 GTSNPN and CDR2 SVGIG come from the germline V gene (reference sequence). CDR3 amino acids: CAWTPGGTLHF. DNA of the CDR3: TGTGCCTGGACCCCCGGTGGGACCCTCCACTTT. The whole variable domain, remainder taken from reference TRBV30 and TRBJ1-6, is SQTIHQWPATLVQPVGSPLSLECTVEGTSNPNLYWYRQAAGRGLQLLFYSVGIGQISSEVPQNLSASRPQDRQFILSSKKLLLSDSGFYLCAWTPGGTLHFGNGTRLTVT.

In DNA form, the CDR3 reads TGTGCCAGCAGCCACCCTGGGGACCAAGCAGAGGCGACCCAGTACTTC. It yields the protein CASSHPGDQAEATQYF. The chain recombines TRBV3-1 with TRBJ2-5, with D perhaps TRBD1 or TRBD2 (5 bases each). The length of the CDR3 is 16 residues. With 3 bases removed from V and 7 bases from J, the gap between germline ends came to 21 bases. Germline CDR1 LGHDT, CDR2 YNNKEL (reference sequence).

The V gene is TRBV18, the J gene TRBJ2-7, with D perhaps TRBD2 (5 bases). V was clipped by 8 bases and J by 4 bases, with 21 bases between them. CDR1 KGHSH and CDR2 LQKENI come from the germline V gene. The CDR3 has 15 residues. The CDR3 protein is CASHADSHRPYEQYF. In nucleotides, the CDR3 is TGTGCCAGCCATGCGGACTCCCACCGCCCTTACGAGCAGTACTTC.

This clonotype was counted many times. V and J are TRBV20-1 and TRBJ2-1; TRBD2 matches at 7 bases. Trimming at V came to 5 bases and at J to 12 bases, leaving 22 bases not matched to a gene. Per germline, CDR1 DFQATT and CDR2 SNEGSKA (reference sequence). The CDR3 totals 16 residues. Here the CDR3 reads CSAPHTTSPTRSGQFF. CDR3 coding DNA: TGCAGTGCTCCTCACACGACTAGCCCGACACGATCTGGGCAGTTCTTC.

The chain combines TRBV10-2 with TRBJ2-1; D call uncertain. There are 11 residues in the CDR3. V was shortened by 8 bases and J by 6 bases, with 8 bases between the two germline ends. Germline V gene data show CDR1 as WSHSY and CDR2 as SAAADI. CDR3 bases: TGCGCCAGCCAGTTGGTCAATGAGCAGTTCTTC. This gives the protein CASQLVNEQFF.

This clonotype was counted a few times. This rearrangement joins TRBV7-8 to TRBJ2-2; TRBD1 might be the D (5 bases). With 2 bases removed from V and 8 bases from J, the gap between germline ends came to 12 bases. Germline-derived CDR1 and CDR2 are SGHVS and FQNEAQ. There are 14 residues in the CDR3. The CDR3 sequence: CASSLQGSEGELFF. In DNA form, the CDR3 reads TGTGCCAGCAGCTTACAGGGATCGGAGGGGGAGCTGTTTTTT. The full variable domain, completed using reference TRBV7-8 and TRBJ2-2, is GAGVSQSPRYKVAKRGQDVALRCDPISGHVSLFWYQQALGQGPEFLTYFQNEAQLDKSGLPSDRFFAERPEGSVSTLKIQRTQQEDSAVYLCASSLQGSEGELFFGEGSRLTVL.

This clonotype was detected a few times. The chain has TRBV28 and TRBJ2-7, with 7 bases that match TRBD1. The V gene's germline CDR1 is MDHEN and CDR2 SYDVKM. The V segment lost 3 bases and the J segment 2 bases; nucleotides outside the gene matches: 7. The CDR3 loop spans 15 amino acids. The CDR3 DNA is TGTGCCAGCAGTTTGGGCTCGGGACAGACCTACGAGCAGTACTTC. It translates to CASSLGSGQTYEQYF.

The chain employs TRBV7-6 and TRBJ2-7; 9 nucleotides align to TRBD2. Trimming cost V 1 base and J 4 bases; bases outside gene matches: 11. Per the germline V gene, CDR1 is SGHVS and CDR2 is FNYEAQ. This CDR3 has 17 residues. Here the CDR3 reads CASSLEDGSGGWYEQYF. The CDR3 nucleotides are TGTGCCAGCAGCTTAGAGGATGGTAGCGGGGGCTGGTACGAGCAGTACTTC.

The chain uses TRBV11-2 and TRBJ2-1, with 9 bases identical to TRBD1. The CDR3 contains 17 residues. Germline CDR1 and CDR2: SGHAT and FQNNGV. V lost 7 bases to trimming and J lost 3 bases; unmatched junction nucleotides: 13. As DNA, the CDR3 is TGTGCCAGCACCTTGCTGGCGGGGACAGGGAACTACAATGAGCAGTTCTTC. Translating it yields CASTLLAGTGNYNEQFF.

This clonotype was picked up a small number of times. The chain combines TRBV30 with TRBJ1-1; no reliable D call. Looked up from germline, CDR1 is GTSNPN and CDR2 is SVGIG (reference sequence). This CDR3 contains 13 residues. Deletions cut 0 bases from V and 6 bases from J, with 11 bases between. The CDR3 spells CAWSVSLDAEAFF. The CDR3 nucleotides read TGTGCCTGGAGTGTATCCCTTGACGCTGAAGCTTTCTTT.

This rearrangement joins TRBV30 to TRBJ2-1; D gene unclear. The CDR3 is made up of 11 amino acids. The V and J ends lost 4 bases and 6 bases respectively, with 7 bases between them. Germline assignment: CDR1 GTSNPN and CDR2 SVGIG (reference sequence). The CDR3 here is CAWIGTNEQFF. The DNA for the CDR3 is TGTGCCTGGATCGGAACCAATGAGCAGTTCTTC.

In this sample, this clonotype turned up a few times. The CDR3 spells CASTITSGINEQFF. CDR3 nucleotide sequence: TGTGCCAGCACGATCACTAGCGGGATCAATGAGCAGTTCTTC. J is TRBJ2-1 and V is TRBV7-9; 10 bases fit TRBD2. The junction had 6 bases not matched to a gene; V was cut back by 7 bases and J by 6 bases. This CDR3 comprises 14 residues. CDR1 is SEHNR, CDR2 FQNEAQ, per germline (reference sequence). Combining the CDR3 with reference TRBV7-9 and TRBJ2-1 gives the whole variable domain DTGVSQNPRHKITKRGQNVTFRCDPISEHNRLYWYRQTLGQGPEFLTYFQNEAQLEKSRLLSDRFSAERPKGSFSTLEIQRTEQGDSAMYLCASTITSGINEQFFGPGTRLTVL.

This clonotype has more than one count but fewer than ten. The chain is built from TRBV5-5 and TRBJ1-1, with D perhaps matching TRBD1 (6 bases). V lost 6 bases and J 4 bases, leaving 22 bases between the germline ends. Looked up from germline, CDR1 is SGHKS and CDR2 is YYEKEE (reference sequence). The CDR3 contains 16 residues. The CDR3: CASILGIPGAGTEAFF. The CDR3 nucleotides read TGTGCCAGCATCCTGGGGATCCCAGGGGCTGGCACTGAAGCTTTCTTT.

This clonotype has only a few counts. V gene TRBV29-1 combines with J gene TRBJ1-2, with no clear D. V was pared by 2 bases and J by 6 bases, with 10 bases between. Germline CDR1 and CDR2: SQVTM and ANQGSEA. This CDR3 contains 12 residues. The CDR3: CSVERLEDGYTF. The CDR3 DNA reads as TGCAGCGTTGAACGGTTGGAAGATGGCTACACCTTC.